Listed below are T cell receptor beta chains from one sample, sequenced in a study of blood T cells in healthy people across ages. Each CDR3 protein is one row after TCRdb ran MiXCR on the 5' RACE reads. The profile covers about 1.6 million distinct CDR3 sequences, with almost 35% appearing a single time and approximately 10% taken by the ten largest. The sequenced material came from blood. These receptor sequences come from a woman under 40 in good health. Each CDR3 is given with its conserved first and last residue. Each record gives: clone size, J gene, V gene, D gene, CDR3 DNA, CDR3 protein. A D gene is named only where the DNA matches it firmly. Not all rows give a size; the values are once, few, many and, for expanded clones, a class.

size: few
J: TRBJ2-3
V: TRBV20-1
D: -
DNA: TGCAGTGCTCCTGGGGAATCTTCAGATACGCAGTATTTT
CDR3: CSAPGESSDTQYF

size: -
J: TRBJ1-2
V: TRBV28
D: TRBD1
DNA: TGTGCCAGCAGGTCCGAGGGGACAGGCTATGGCTACACCTTC
CDR3: CASRSEGTGYGYTF

size: few
J: TRBJ2-3
V: TRBV4-1
D: -
DNA: TGCGCCAGCAGCCCCGGGGGGCTAGCCGGCACAGATACGCAGTATTTT
CDR3: CASSPGGLAGTDTQYF

size: -
J: TRBJ2-5
V: TRBV20-1
D: -
DNA: TGCAGTGTTCGAAGGAGGGCGGGGAAGGACCAGTACTTC
CDR3: CSVRRRAGKDQYF

size: few
J: TRBJ1-2
V: TRBV5-4
D: -
DNA: TGTGCCAGCAGTAACTCCAATAGGTTTGGCTACACCTTC
CDR3: CASSNSNRFGYTF

size: few
J: TRBJ2-3
V: TRBV12-3/TRBV12-4
D: TRBD2
DNA: TGTGCCAGCAGTCTGCTAGCGGGGGGGATGACAGATACGCAGTATTTT
CDR3: CASSLLAGGMTDTQYF

size: once
J: TRBJ1-1
V: TRBV4-2
D: TRBD1
DNA: TGTGCCAGCAGCCAAGATGACAGGGCGATGGCTGGTTTCTTT
CDR3: CASSQDDRAMAGFF

size: -
J: TRBJ1-2
V: TRBV7-6
D: -
DNA: TGTGCCAGCAGCTTAGCCACGACAGACAACTATGGCTACACCTTC
CDR3: CASSLATTDNYGYTF

size: -
J: TRBJ2-1
V: TRBV5-1
D: -
DNA: TGCGACAGCAGCTTAGGACAGTCGAGCTCCTACAATGAGCAGTTCTTC
CDR3: CDSSLGQSSSYNEQFF

size: few
J: TRBJ2-5
V: TRBV27
D: TRBD2
DNA: TGTGCCAGCAGTCCGGGACTAGTAATATATTATGAGCAGTACTTC
CDR3: CASSPGLVIYYEQYF

size: -
J: TRBJ1-4
V: TRBV7-9
D: TRBD1
DNA: TGTGCCAGCAGCTTAACCGGGACAGGAGGAGAAAAACTGTTTTTT
CDR3: CASSLTGTGGEKLFF

size: few
J: TRBJ2-1
V: TRBV7-2
D: -
DNA: TGTGCCAGCAGCTTACGGGTGGGAGTTGGGAATGAGCAGTTCTTC
CDR3: CASSLRVGVGNEQFF

size: few
J: TRBJ2-1
V: TRBV5-1
D: TRBD2
DNA: TGCGCCAGCAGCGCATGGGATGGAGCGGGAGGGTCCAATGAGCAGTTCTTC
CDR3: CASSAWDGAGGSNEQFF

size: many
J: TRBJ2-7
V: TRBV10-3
D: TRBD2
DNA: TGTGCCATCAGTGGGCTAGCGGGAGGCGTCTCCTACGAGCAGTACTTC
CDR3: CAISGLAGGVSYEQYF

size: -
J: TRBJ2-5
V: TRBV9
D: TRBD2
DNA: TGTGCCAGCAGCGCGGGGACTAGGGAGACCCAGTACTTC
CDR3: CASSAGTRETQYF

size: few
J: TRBJ1-6
V: TRBV20-1
D: -
DNA: TGCAGTGCTAGTCCAGGCGGATCACCCCTCCACTTT
CDR3: CSASPGGSPLHF